One and the same sample provided the 31 T cell receptor beta chains below, sequenced in a study of blood T cell repertoires in COVID-19. The protocol was immunoSEQ multiplex PCR, while the TCRdb copy is restricted to in-frame clones and leaves out a portion. There are fewer than 120,000 clones in the sample; around 79% occur only once, and approximately 16% lies in the top ten. The sample was peripheral blood. These receptors were collected from an elderly woman with active or convalescent COVID-19.

V gene TRBV9 combines with J gene TRBJ2-3; 9 nucleotides match TRBD2. Per germline, CDR1 SGDLS and CDR2 YYNGEE. V was clipped by 0 bases and J by 0 bases; unmatched bases: 2. The length of the CDR3 is 16 residues. CDR3 sequence: CASSVGTSVSTDTQYF. CDR3 DNA: TGTGCCAGCAGCGTAGGGACTAGCGTTAGCACAGATACGCAGTATTTT.

The V and J genes are TRBV29-1 and TRBJ1-4; 8 bases map to TRBD1. The V segment lost 6 bases and the J segment 3 bases; nucleotides outside the gene matches: 6. The CDR3 totals 14 residues. CDR1 is SQVTM and CDR2 is ANQGSEA in the germline V gene. The CDR3 spells CSVYRTGSNEKLFF. The CDR3 bases are TGCAGCGTGTATAGGACAGGGTCTAATGAAAAACTGTTTTTT.

This clone was recorded a few times. This chain joins TRBV7-9 and TRBJ2-2, with a weak D call TRBD1 (5 bases). V gave up 5 bases and J gave up 4 bases, with 14 bases separating them. There are 15 residues in the CDR3. CDR1 and CDR2 from the germline V gene are SEHNR and FQNEAQ (reference sequence). CDR3 loop: CASSRRSTVTGELFF. DNA of the CDR3: TGTGCCAGCAGCCGAAGATCGACAGTCACCGGGGAGCTGTTTTTT.

The CDR3 DNA follows: TGTGCCAGCAGCTTTCAAGGTAGCGGGCTCCGGGAGCTGTTTTTT. Its protein is CASSFQGSGLRELFF. The rearrangement joins TRBV5-4 to TRBJ2-2; 7 bases map to TRBD2. Germline V gives CDR1 SGHNT, CDR2 YYREEE (reference sequence). With V trimmed by 2 bases and J by 9 bases, 10 bases remained unmatched. The CDR3 runs 15 residues.

This clone came up once. This chain uses TRBV2 with TRBJ2-2, with 8 bases lining up with TRBD1. Germline CDR1 reads SNHLY; CDR2 reads FYNNEI. V was pared by 0 bases and J by 6 bases, with 12 bases of the junction left unmatched. The CDR3 has 18 amino acids. The CDR3 sequence: CASSEALPRTGRAGELFF. The CDR3 DNA sequence: TGTGCCAGCAGTGAAGCGCTTCCTAGGACAGGGCGGGCCGGGGAGCTGTTTTTT.

This sequence joins TRBV28 and TRBJ2-1, with TRBD2 matching 13 bases. Unmatched junction bases numbered 8, after V lost 3 bases and J lost 6 bases. The germline CDR1 and CDR2 sequences are MDHEN and SYDVKM. This CDR3 is built from 17 residues. In nucleotides, the CDR3 is TGTGCCAGCAGTTTTAGCCCCGGGACTAGCGGGACCAATGAGCAGTTCTTC. It yields the protein CASSFSPGTSGTNEQFF.

The chain combines TRBV3-1 (or the pseudogene TRBV3-2) with TRBJ2-3; 9 bases are shared with TRBD1. Per germline, CDR1 LGHDT and CDR2 YNNKEL (reference sequence). The CDR3 is made up of 16 amino acids. V lost 4 bases, J lost 6 bases, and 11 bases stayed unmatched. The CDR3 reads CASSPTPGQGEDTQYF. In nucleotides, the CDR3 is TGTGCCAGCAGCCCAACACCGGGACAGGGTGAGGATACGCAGTATTTT.

This clone was detected only once. V usage is TRBV15 and J usage is TRBJ2-5; 8 nucleotides agree with TRBD1. With 4 bases clipped from V and 2 bases from J, the junction kept 3 bases outside the gene matches. Per germline, CDR1 LNHNV and CDR2 YYDKDF (reference sequence). The CDR3 consists of 14 residues. CDR3 amino acids: CATSTRTGQETQYF. The DNA for the CDR3 is TGTGCCACCAGCACCCGGACAGGGCAAGAGACCCAGTACTTC.

This chain links TRBV28 with TRBJ1-1; perhaps TRBD1 as D (5 bases). Per germline, CDR1 MDHEN and CDR2 SYDVKM. Deletions cut 2 bases from V and 11 bases from J, with 15 bases between. This CDR3 comprises 13 residues. CDR3 protein: CASSLPLSGVAFF. The CDR3 nucleotides read TGTGCCAGCAGTTTACCTCTTTCGGGGGTGGCTTTCTTT.

This chain uses TRBV5-1 with TRBJ1-5; D possibly corresponds to TRBD1 (5 bases). Germline-derived CDR1 and CDR2 are SGHRS and YFSETQ. V was cut by 0 bases and J by 7 bases, with 17 bases left in between. The CDR3 has 16 residues. CDR3 in amino acids: CASSLGDFAGLQPQHF. The CDR3 region has the DNA TGCGCCAGCAGCTTGGGCGATTTTGCAGGGCTACAGCCCCAGCATTTT.

About this clone: A much larger clone differs from this one at a single base, so this may be a read error. The chain combines TRBV7-2 with TRBJ2-7; D unclear. Germline V lookup: CDR1 SGHTA, CDR2 FQGNSA. V was clipped by 3 bases and J by 0 bases, with 3 bases between them. The CDR3 extends over 12 amino acids. DNA for the CDR3: TGTGCCAGCAGCTTTAACTCCTACGAGCAGTACTTC. It encodes CASSFNSYEQYF.

This clone has more than one count but fewer than ten. The chain employs TRBV27 and TRBJ2-3, with 8 bases matching TRBD2. Germline V gene lookup returns CDR1 MNHEY and CDR2 SMNVEV (reference sequence). The CDR3 is 15 amino acids. Germline trimming cut 4 bases from V and 6 bases from J; bases unmatched to any gene: 9. CDR3 region: CASSYKRESDDTQYF. The CDR3 DNA sequence: TGTGCCAGCAGTTATAAGCGGGAGTCGGACGATACGCAGTATTTT.

V and J are TRBV7-2 and TRBJ1-5, with 9 bases fitting TRBD1. CDR3 length: 16 amino acids. CDR1 SGHTA and CDR2 FQGNSA come from the germline V gene. Germline trimming cut 0 bases from V and 7 bases from J; bases unmatched to any gene: 7. CDR3 bases: TGTGCCAGCAGCTTAGCAGGACAGGGGCCCGAGCAGCCCCAGCATTTT. Translated: CASSLAGQGPEQPQHF.

The chain combines TRBV3-1 (or the pseudogene TRBV3-2) with TRBJ2-1, with 11 bases matching TRBD2. The germline V gene has CDR1 LGHDT and CDR2 YNNKEL (reference sequence). The CDR3 runs to 16 residues. Germline trimming cut 3 bases from V and 9 bases from J; bases unmatched to any gene: 10. The CDR3 coding sequence is TGTGCCAGCAGCCACCTTAGCGGGAGGGCCGGGAGTGAGCAGTTCTTC. Its protein product is CASSHLSGRAGSEQFF.

This clone came up once. Here the CDR3 DNA reads TGTGCCAGCAGGCTGACTAGCGGGACCACCGGGGAGCTGTTTTTT. This translates into CASRLTSGTTGELFF. V is TRBV5-8 and J is TRBJ2-2, with 11 bases identical to TRBD2. This CDR3 comprises 15 residues. The V segment lost 5 bases and the J segment 4 bases; nucleotides outside the gene matches: 4. Germline CDR1 reads SGHTS; CDR2 reads YDEGEE.

The chain couples TRBV18 to TRBJ1-1, with 11 positions matching TRBD1. This CDR3 region has 16 residues. Trimming took 3 bases from V and 0 from J; bases not matched to a gene: 3. CDR1 is KGHSH, CDR2 LQKENI, per germline. The CDR3 region is CASSPGQGAMNTEAFF. The CDR3 bases are TGTGCCAGCTCACCTGGACAGGGGGCAATGAACACTGAAGCTTTCTTT.

The V gene is TRBV5-4, the J gene TRBJ2-1; a weak D match, TRBD2 (5 bases). This CDR3 is 15 amino acids long. In germline, CDR1 is SGHNT, CDR2 YYREEE (reference sequence). Trimming took 4 bases from V and 0 from J, leaving 11 bases between them. DNA of the CDR3: TGTGCCAGCAGCCCCAAAGCGGACTCCTACAATGAGCAGTTCTTC. Amino acid sequence: CASSPKADSYNEQFF.

This chain connects TRBV6-2 or TRBV6-3 to TRBJ2-1; 12 bases fit TRBD2. The CDR3 contains 15 residues. Looked up from germline, CDR1 is MNHEY and CDR2 is SVGEGT. The V gene end was trimmed by 1 base and the J gene end by 8 bases; junction bases not matched to a gene: 3. CDR3 in amino acids: CASSYWTSGNYEQFF. CDR3 DNA: TGTGCCAGCAGTTACTGGACTAGCGGGAACTATGAGCAGTTCTTC.

This sequence joins TRBV6-5 and TRBJ1-2, with a possible D match to TRBD1 (5 bases). CDR3 length equals 15 residues. V was pared by 7 bases and J by 1 base, with 16 bases between. CDR1 and CDR2 (germline): MNHEY, SVGAGI. CDR3 in amino acids: CASTSMEGSNYGYTF. Written as DNA, the CDR3 is TGTGCCAGCACCTCCATGGAGGGGAGTAACTATGGCTACACCTTC.

The chain has TRBV11-2 and TRBJ2-7, with D perhaps TRBD1 (6 bases). Germline V gene sequence: CDR1 SGHAT, CDR2 FQNNGV. The V end lost 5 bases, the J end lost 2 bases, and 16 bases lay between the germline ends. The CDR3 contains 15 residues. The chain's CDR3 is CASSPNLGTTYEQYF. CDR3 in DNA: TGTGCCAGCAGCCCCAACTTGGGGACAACCTACGAGCAGTACTTC.

The V call is TRBV25-1, the J call TRBJ2-7; unclear D gene. Per germline, CDR1 MGHDK and CDR2 SYGVNS. The CDR3 is 14 amino acids. Trimming removed 2 bases from V and 2 bases from J, with 10 bases in between. In DNA, the CDR3 is TGTGCCAGCAGTGAAAAGTACACCCCCTACGAGCAGTACTTC. It translates to CASSEKYTPYEQYF.

This chain links TRBV4-1 with TRBJ1-2; a weak D match, TRBD1 (5 bases). V lost 4 bases, J lost 1 base, and 16 bases lay in between. The CDR3 is made up of 16 amino acids. The germline CDR1 and CDR2 sequences are MGHRA and YSYEKL. The CDR3 loop reads CASSRLQPTVNYGYTF. The CDR3 bases are TGCGCCAGCAGCCGCCTCCAACCGACAGTTAACTATGGCTACACCTTC.

The CDR3 DNA reads TGTGCCAGCAGCACGGGACAGGGGGCGGGTGAAAAACTGTTTTTT. Its translation: CASSTGQGAGEKLFF. The V call is TRBV7-7, the J call TRBJ1-4; the match to TRBD1 covers 12 bases. V trimming: 5 bases; J trimming: 7 bases; junction bases outside the gene matches: 5. The CDR3 length is 15 residues. Germline lookup yields CDR1 SSHAT and CDR2 FNYEAQ (reference sequence).

The V and J genes are TRBV15 and TRBJ1-5; a weak D match, TRBD1 (6 bases). The germline V and J ends were trimmed by 4 bases and 4 bases, with 20 bases remaining between them. The CDR3 runs 17 residues. Germline V lookup: CDR1 LNHNV, CDR2 YYDKDF (reference sequence). Here the CDR3 DNA reads TGTGCCACCAGCACCCGCCTATCGGGGGGCGGGAATCAGCCCCAGCATTTT. This translates into CATSTRLSGGGNQPQHF.

This rearrangement joins TRBV19 to TRBJ2-7; the match to TRBD2 covers 9 bases. V shed 0 bases and J 2 bases; nucleotides not matched to a gene: 2. Per germline, CDR1 LNHDA and CDR2 SQIVND (reference sequence). This CDR3 has 15 amino acids. CDR3 sequence (DNA): TGTGCCAGTAGTATAGAGACTAGCGGCCCCTACGAGCAGTACTTC. Translation gives CASSIETSGPYEQYF.

The chain couples TRBV12-3 or TRBV12-4 to TRBJ2-1, with unresolved D. V gave up 0 bases and J gave up 6 bases, with 3 bases separating them. The CDR3 covers 12 residues. CDR3 DNA: TGTGCCAGCAGTTTAGCCGTCAATGAGCAGTTCTTC. Translation gives CASSLAVNEQFF.

The V call is TRBV2, the J call TRBJ2-7; no definite D call. The CDR3 contains 13 residues. The germline V gene encodes CDR1 SNHLY and CDR2 FYNNEI. V gave up 7 bases and J gave up 2 bases, with 12 bases separating them. Here the CDR3 reads CASNVHSTYEQYF. The CDR3 DNA reads TGTGCCAGCAACGTTCACAGTACCTACGAGCAGTACTTC. Based on the CDR3 plus reference TRBV2 and TRBJ2-7, the full variable domain is EPEVTQTPSHQVTQMGQEVILRCVPISNHLYFYWYRQILGQKVEFLVSFYNNEISEKSEIFDDQFSVERPDGSNFTLKIRSTKLEDSAMYFCASNVHSTYEQYFGPGTRLTVT.

The chain employs TRBV16 and TRBJ2-7; 7 bases line up with TRBD2. This CDR3 is 15 amino acids long. V shed 4 bases, J shed 4 bases, and the junction held 10 bases outside the gene matches. Germline V gives CDR1 KGHSY, CDR2 FQNENV. The CDR3 protein is CASSPNRGRGYEQYF. For the CDR3, the DNA is TGTGCCAGCAGCCCGAACCGCGGGAGAGGGTACGAGCAGTACTTC.

The chain joins TRBV18 to TRBJ2-2; 8 bases are shared with TRBD2. With V trimmed by 4 bases and J by 7 bases, 8 bases remained unmatched. Germline CDR1 KGHSH, CDR2 LQKENI. This CDR3 has 15 amino acids. The CDR3, as DNA: TGTGCCAGCTCACTGCAGCGGGAGAGCGGCGGGGAGCTGTTTTTT. Translating it yields CASSLQRESGGELFF.

This chain links TRBV13 with TRBJ2-6; TRBD1 matches 8 bases. Trimming cost V 5 bases and J 2 bases; bases outside gene matches: 2. Germline-derived CDR1 and CDR2 are PRHDT and FYEKMQ (reference sequence). The CDR3 contains 15 residues. CDR3: CASSQDRAGANVLTF. The CDR3 DNA reads TGTGCCAGCAGCCAGGACAGGGCTGGGGCCAACGTCCTGACTTTC. Drawing the rest from reference TRBV13 and TRBJ2-6, the complete variable domain is AAGVIQSPRHLIKEKRETATLKCYPIPRHDTVYWYQQGPGQDPQFLISFYEKMQSDKGSIPDRFSAQQFSDYHSELNMSSLELGDSALYFCASSQDRAGANVLTFGAGSRLTVL.

The CDR3 here is CASSLQVGALSTDTQYF. The DNA for the CDR3 is TGTGCCAGCAGCTTACAAGTTGGGGCACTCAGCACAGATACGCAGTATTTT. This chain links TRBV7-2 with TRBJ2-3, with D tentatively TRBD1 (5 bases). Per the germline V gene, CDR1 is SGHTA and CDR2 is FQGNSA. Between the trimmed V and J ends, which lost 2 bases and 0 bases, there was a span of 15 bases. This CDR3 spans 17 amino acids.